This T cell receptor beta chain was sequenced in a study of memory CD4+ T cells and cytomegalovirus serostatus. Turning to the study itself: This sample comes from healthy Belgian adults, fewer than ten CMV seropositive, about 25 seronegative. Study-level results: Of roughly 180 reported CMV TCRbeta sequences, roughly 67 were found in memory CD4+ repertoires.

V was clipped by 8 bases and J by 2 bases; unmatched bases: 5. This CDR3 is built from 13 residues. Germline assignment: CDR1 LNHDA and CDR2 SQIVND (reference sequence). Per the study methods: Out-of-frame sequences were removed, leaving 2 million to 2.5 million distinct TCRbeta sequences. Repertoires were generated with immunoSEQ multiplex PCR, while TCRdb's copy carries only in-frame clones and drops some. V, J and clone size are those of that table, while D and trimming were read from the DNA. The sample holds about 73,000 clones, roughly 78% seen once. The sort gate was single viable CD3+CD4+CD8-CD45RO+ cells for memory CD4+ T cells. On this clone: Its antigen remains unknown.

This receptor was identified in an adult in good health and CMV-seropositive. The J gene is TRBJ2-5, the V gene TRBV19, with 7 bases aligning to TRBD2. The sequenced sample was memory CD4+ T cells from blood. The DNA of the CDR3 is TGTGCCAGTGGCTCCGGGAGGCAAGAGACCCAGTACTTC. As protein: CASGSGRQETQYF.